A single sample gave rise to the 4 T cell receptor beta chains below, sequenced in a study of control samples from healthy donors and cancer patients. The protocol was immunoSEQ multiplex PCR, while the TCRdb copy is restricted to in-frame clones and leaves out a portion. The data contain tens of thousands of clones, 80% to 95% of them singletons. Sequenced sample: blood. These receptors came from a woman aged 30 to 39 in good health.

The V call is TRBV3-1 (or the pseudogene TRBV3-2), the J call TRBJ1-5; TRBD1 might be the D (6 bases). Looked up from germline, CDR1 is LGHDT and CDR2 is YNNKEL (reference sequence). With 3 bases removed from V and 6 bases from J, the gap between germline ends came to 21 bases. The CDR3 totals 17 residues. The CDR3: CASSQNPTGSVGQPQHF. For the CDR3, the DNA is TGTGCCAGCAGCCAGAACCCGACAGGTTCGGTAGGTCAGCCCCAGCATTTT.

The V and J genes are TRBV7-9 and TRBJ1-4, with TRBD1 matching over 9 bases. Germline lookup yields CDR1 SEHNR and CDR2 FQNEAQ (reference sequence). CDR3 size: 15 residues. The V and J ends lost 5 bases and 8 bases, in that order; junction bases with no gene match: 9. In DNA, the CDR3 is TGTGCCAGCAGCCCCGGGACAGGGTCAGGGGAAAAACTGTTTTTT. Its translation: CASSPGTGSGEKLFF.

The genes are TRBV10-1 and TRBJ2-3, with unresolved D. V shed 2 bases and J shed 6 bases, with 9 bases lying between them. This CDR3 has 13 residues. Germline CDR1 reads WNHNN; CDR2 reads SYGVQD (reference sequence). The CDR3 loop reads CASSELVGDTQYF. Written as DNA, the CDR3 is TGCGCCAGCAGTGAGCTGGTAGGCGATACGCAGTATTTT.

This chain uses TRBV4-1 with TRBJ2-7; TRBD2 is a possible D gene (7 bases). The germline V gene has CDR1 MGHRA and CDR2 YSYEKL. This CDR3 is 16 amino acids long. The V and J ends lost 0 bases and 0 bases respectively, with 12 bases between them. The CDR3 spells CASSQEGGGASYEQYF. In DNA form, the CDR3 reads TGCGCCAGCAGCCAAGAGGGAGGGGGGGCCTCCTACGAGCAGTACTTC.